This is a list of T cell receptor beta chains from one sample in a study of early T cells in non-severe SARS-CoV-2 infection. TCRdb itself ran the 5' RACE reads through MiXCR, one entry per CDR3 protein. The table has 81,000 or so distinct CDR3 sequences, about 12% seen once; the top ten hold about 3.5%. Sequenced input: whole blood. The receptors were sampled from an adult who was a healthcare worker with PCR-confirmed SARS-CoV-2 infection or an uninfected control (not recorded which). CDR3s include the opening cysteine and the closing phenylalanine or tryptophan. D genes are given only for firm matches. Some rows mark clone size as missing; the rest say once, few, many or name a class of expanded clone.

TRBJ2-4 12 TRBV12-3/TRBV12-4 . many TGTGCCAGCAGAAGCCCTAAGGGCATTCAGTACTTC CASRSPKGIQYF
TRBJ2-3 13 TRBV7-9 . many TGTGCCAGCAGCTTGTGGGAGGCAGATACGCAGTATTTT CASSLWEADTQYF
TRBJ2-1 15 TRBV2 TRBD2 . TGTGCCAGCAGTGCGGCTAGCGGGAATTACAATGAGCAGTTCTTC CASSAASGNYNEQFF
TRBJ1-5 15 TRBV2 . few TGTGCCAGCAATCTCCAGGGAATGAGCAATCAGCCCCAGCATTTT CASNLQGMSNQPQHF
TRBJ2-3 15 TRBV30 TRBD2 few TGTGCCTGGAGTCGACTAGCGGGAGGGCCGGATACGCAGTATTTT CAWSRLAGGPDTQYF
TRBJ2-2 14 TRBV20-1 . many TGCAGTGCAAGGACCGGCGCGAGGACCGGGGAGCTGTTTTTT CSARTGARTGELFF
TRBJ2-5 14 TRBV28 . . TGTGCCAGCACCCTCAGTGGGTACCAAGAGACCCAGTACTTC CASTLSGYQETQYF
TRBJ1-2 14 TRBV7-9 . many TGTGCCAGCAGCTTACAATCAGGTCTCGATGGCTACACCTTC CASSLQSGLDGYTF
TRBJ2-1 15 TRBV7-8 . . TGTGCCAGCAGCCGGGACTCGCAATCCTACAATGAGCAGTTCTTC CASSRDSQSYNEQFF
TRBJ2-3 16 TRBV10-3 . many TGTGCCATCAGTGAGTCGACGGAGGTTGGACCAGATACGCAGTATTTT CAISESTEVGPDTQYF
TRBJ1-1 14 TRBV11-1 . many TGTGCCAGCAGCGCCGAGGGCGTATACACTGAAGCTTTCTTT CASSAEGVYTEAFF
TRBJ2-7 15 TRBV5-1 . many TGCGCCAGCAGCAAAACGGGACTCAGCTCCTACGAGCAGTACTTC CASSKTGLSSYEQYF
TRBJ2-2 15 TRBV5-1 . few TGCGCCAGCAGCTTGGGCCACAGGGACACCGGGGAGCTGTTTTTT CASSLGHRDTGELFF
TRBJ2-3 14 TRBV6-1 . once TGTGCCAGCGAACCGGGACCCACCACAGATACGCAGTATTTT CASEPGPTTDTQYF
TRBJ2-6 15 TRBV11-2 . many TGTGCCAGCAGCTTAGAAGGGGTAGGGGCCAACGTTCTGACTTTC CASSLEGVGANVLTF
TRBJ1-5 14 TRBV9 . . TGTGCCAGCAGCGTAGGGCAGGGGAATCAGCCCCAGCATTTT CASSVGQGNQPQHF
TRBJ1-6 14 TRBV7-9 . . TGTGCCAGCAGCCTAAACGCCTATAATTCACCCCTCCACTTT CASSLNAYNSPLHF
TRBJ2-3 17 TRBV7-9 . few TGTGCCAGCAGCTTAGGTGGACAAGGGGCTAGGACAGATACGCAGTATTTT CASSLGGQGARTDTQYF
TRBJ2-7 14 TRBV5-1 . many TGCGCCAGCAGCCCGGACAAACCCACCTACGAGCAGTACTTC CASSPDKPTYEQYF
TRBJ2-1 16 TRBV24-1 . few TGTGCCACCAGTGATTATTCAGGGGTTTCCTACAATGAGCAGTTCTTC CATSDYSGVSYNEQFF
TRBJ2-7 14 TRBV28 . . TGTGCCAGCTTCGAGACCGGTACCCTATACGAGCAGTACTTC CASFETGTLYEQYF
TRBJ1-1 15 TRBV7-9 . . TGTGCCAGCAGCTCCCACCTGGGCCTGAACACTGAAGCTTTCTTT CASSSHLGLNTEAFF
TRBJ2-5 12 TRBV7-2 . many TGTGCCAGCAGCTTATGGAGGGAGACCCAGTACTTC CASSLWRETQYF
TRBJ2-3 11 TRBV18 . many TGTGCCAGCTCAATCACAGATACGCAGTATTTT CASSITDTQYF
TRBJ2-1 15 TRBV7-3 TRBD2 . TGTGCCAGCAGCTCCGTAGCGGGAGATATGGATGAGCAGTTCTTC CASSSVAGDMDEQFF